The 3 T cell receptor beta chains in this list originate from one sample, sequenced in a study of monozygotic twins with inflammatory bowel disease. With the 5' RACE reads reprocessed, TCRdb shows one record per CDR3 protein and no DNA. This sample's table has nearly 450,000 distinct CDR3 sequences. The source material was blood. These receptors were taken from a human donor with ulcerative colitis or Crohn's disease, or a healthy co-twin of an affected twin (not recorded which).

V gene TRBV5-1 combines with J gene TRBJ2-7; TCRdb designates TRBD1, a call that cannot be tested without DNA. Germline loops: CDR1 SGHRS, CDR2 YFSETQ. The CDR3 totals 14 residues. CDR3 region: CASSLMGQSYEQYF.

The chain uses TRBV20-1 and TRBJ2-3; the TRBD2 assignment by TCRdb is unverifiable without DNA. This CDR3 is built from 15 residues. Germline-derived CDR1 and CDR2 are DFQATT and SNEGSKA (reference sequence). CDR3 region: CSASHSGGLTDTQYF.

The rearrangement joins TRBV6-6 to TRBJ2-3; the D call of TRBD1 rests on TCRdb alone, since no DNA is present to check it. This CDR3 region has 13 residues. CDR1 and CDR2 from the germline V gene are MNHNY and SVGAGI (reference sequence). The CDR3 sequence is CASSGQSTDTQYF.